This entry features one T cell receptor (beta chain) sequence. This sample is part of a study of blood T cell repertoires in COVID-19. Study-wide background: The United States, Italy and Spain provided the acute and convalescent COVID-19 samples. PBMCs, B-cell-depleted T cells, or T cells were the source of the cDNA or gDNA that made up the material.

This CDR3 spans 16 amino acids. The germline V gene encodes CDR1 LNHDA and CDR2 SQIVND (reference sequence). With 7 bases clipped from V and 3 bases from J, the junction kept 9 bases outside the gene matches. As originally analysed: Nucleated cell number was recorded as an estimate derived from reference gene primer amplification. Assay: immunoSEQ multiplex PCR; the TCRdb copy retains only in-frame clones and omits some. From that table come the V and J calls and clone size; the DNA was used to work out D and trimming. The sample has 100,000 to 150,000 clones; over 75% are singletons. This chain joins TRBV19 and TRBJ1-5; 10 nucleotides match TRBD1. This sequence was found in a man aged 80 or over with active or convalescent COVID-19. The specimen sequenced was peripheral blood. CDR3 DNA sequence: TGTGCCAGTACCGAGGACAGGGGGATCCCCAATCAGCCCCAGCATTTT. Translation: CASTEDRGIPNQPQHF.